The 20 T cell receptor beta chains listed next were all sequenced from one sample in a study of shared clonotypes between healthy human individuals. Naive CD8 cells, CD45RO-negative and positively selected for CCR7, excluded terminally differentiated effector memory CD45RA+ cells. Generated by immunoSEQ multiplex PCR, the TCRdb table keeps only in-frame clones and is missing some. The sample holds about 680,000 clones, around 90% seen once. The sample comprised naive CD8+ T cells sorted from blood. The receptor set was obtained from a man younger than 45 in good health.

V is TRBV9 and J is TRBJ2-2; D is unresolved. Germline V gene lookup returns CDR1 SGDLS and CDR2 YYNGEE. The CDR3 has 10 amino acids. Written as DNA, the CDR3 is TGTAGCAACGTTACCGGGGAGCTGTTTTTT. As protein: CSNVTGELFF.

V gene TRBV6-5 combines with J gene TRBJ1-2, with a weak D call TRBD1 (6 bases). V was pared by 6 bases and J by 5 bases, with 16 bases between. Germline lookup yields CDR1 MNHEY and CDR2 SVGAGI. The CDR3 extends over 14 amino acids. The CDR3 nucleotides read TGTGCCAGCAGCGAAAGGGGGACGGGATATGGCTACACCTTC. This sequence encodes CASSERGTGYGYTF.

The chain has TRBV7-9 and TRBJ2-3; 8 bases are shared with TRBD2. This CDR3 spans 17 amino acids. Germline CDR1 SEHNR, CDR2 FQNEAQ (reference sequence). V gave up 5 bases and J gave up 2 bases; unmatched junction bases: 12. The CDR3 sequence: CASSLGGLAGITDTQYF. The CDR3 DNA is TGTGCCAGCAGCCTAGGGGGTCTAGCGGGCATCACAGATACGCAGTATTTT. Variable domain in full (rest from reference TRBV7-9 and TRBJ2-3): DTGVSQNPRHKITKRGQNVTFRCDPISEHNRLYWYRQTLGQGPEFLTYFQNEAQLEKSRLLSDRFSAERPKGSFSTLEIQRTEQGDSAMYLCASSLGGLAGITDTQYFGPGTRLTVL.

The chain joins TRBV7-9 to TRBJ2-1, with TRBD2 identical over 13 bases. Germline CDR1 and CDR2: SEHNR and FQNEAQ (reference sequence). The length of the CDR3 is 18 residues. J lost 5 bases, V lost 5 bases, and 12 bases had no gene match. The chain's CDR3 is CASSPGLAGPWADNEQFF. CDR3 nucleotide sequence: TGTGCCAGCAGCCCGGGACTAGCGGGACCGTGGGCCGACAATGAGCAGTTCTTC. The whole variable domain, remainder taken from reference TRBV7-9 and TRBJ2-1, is DTGVSQNPRHKITKRGQNVTFRCDPISEHNRLYWYRQTLGQGPEFLTYFQNEAQLEKSRLLSDRFSAERPKGSFSTLEIQRTEQGDSAMYLCASSPGLAGPWADNEQFFGPGTRLTVL.

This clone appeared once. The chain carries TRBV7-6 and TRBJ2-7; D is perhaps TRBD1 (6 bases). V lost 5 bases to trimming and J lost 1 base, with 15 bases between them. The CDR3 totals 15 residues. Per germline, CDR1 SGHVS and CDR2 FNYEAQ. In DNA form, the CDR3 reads TGTGCCAGCAGCGACCAGCCGACAGGATCCTACGAGCAGTACTTC. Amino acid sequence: CASSDQPTGSYEQYF.

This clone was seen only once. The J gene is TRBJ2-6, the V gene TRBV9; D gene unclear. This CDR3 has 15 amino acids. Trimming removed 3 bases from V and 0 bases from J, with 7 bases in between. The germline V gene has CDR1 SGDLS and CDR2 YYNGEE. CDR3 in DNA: TGTGCCAGCAGCGCGGCCTCCTCTGGGGCCAACGTCCTGACTTTC. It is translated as CASSAASSGANVLTF.

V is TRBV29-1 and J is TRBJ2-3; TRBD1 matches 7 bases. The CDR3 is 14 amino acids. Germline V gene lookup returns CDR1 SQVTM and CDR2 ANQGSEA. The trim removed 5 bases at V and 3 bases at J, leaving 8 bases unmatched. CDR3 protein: CSVNRQGGTDTQYF. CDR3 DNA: TGCAGCGTTAATCGACAGGGTGGTACAGATACGCAGTATTTT.

The DNA of the CDR3 is TGTGCCAGCAGCTTAGAGAATAGGGGCGGGTATGAGCAGTTCTTC. Protein sequence: CASSLENRGGYEQFF. The chain recombines TRBV7-9 with TRBJ2-1; either TRBD1 or TRBD2 may fit D (5 bases each). The CDR3 covers 15 residues. The germline V and J ends were trimmed by 1 base and 8 bases, with 15 bases remaining between them. Per the germline V gene, CDR1 is SEHNR and CDR2 is FQNEAQ (reference sequence). Using reference TRBV7-9 and TRBJ2-1 for the parts outside the CDR3, the full variable domain is DTGVSQNPRHKITKRGQNVTFRCDPISEHNRLYWYRQTLGQGPEFLTYFQNEAQLEKSRLLSDRFSAERPKGSFSTLEIQRTEQGDSAMYLCASSLENRGGYEQFFGPGTRLTVL.

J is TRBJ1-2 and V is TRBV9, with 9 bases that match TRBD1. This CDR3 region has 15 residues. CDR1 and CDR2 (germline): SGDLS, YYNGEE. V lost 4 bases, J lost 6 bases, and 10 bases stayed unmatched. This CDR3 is CASSPTGGPPDGYTF. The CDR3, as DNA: TGTGCCAGCAGCCCCACAGGGGGCCCTCCCGATGGCTACACCTTC.

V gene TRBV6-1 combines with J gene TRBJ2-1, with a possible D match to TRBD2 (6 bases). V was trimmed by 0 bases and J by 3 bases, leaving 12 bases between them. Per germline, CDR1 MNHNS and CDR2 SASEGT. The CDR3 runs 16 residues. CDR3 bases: TGTGCCAGCAGTGAAGCTAAACTAGCTGACTACAATGAGCAGTTCTTC. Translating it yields CASSEAKLADYNEQFF.

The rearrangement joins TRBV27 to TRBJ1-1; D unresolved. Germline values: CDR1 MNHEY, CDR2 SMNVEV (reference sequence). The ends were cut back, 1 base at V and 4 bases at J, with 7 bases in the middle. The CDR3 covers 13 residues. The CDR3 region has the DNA TGTGCCAGCAGTTTATTCGCGGGCACTGAAGCTTTCTTT. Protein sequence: CASSLFAGTEAFF.

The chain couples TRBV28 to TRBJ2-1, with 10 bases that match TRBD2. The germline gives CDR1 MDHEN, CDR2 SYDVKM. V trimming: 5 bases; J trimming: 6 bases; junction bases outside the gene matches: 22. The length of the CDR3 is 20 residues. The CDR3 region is CASSPASGGMGTSGINEQFF. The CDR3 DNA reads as TGTGCCAGCAGTCCTGCGAGTGGGGGCATGGGAACTAGCGGGATCAATGAGCAGTTCTTC.

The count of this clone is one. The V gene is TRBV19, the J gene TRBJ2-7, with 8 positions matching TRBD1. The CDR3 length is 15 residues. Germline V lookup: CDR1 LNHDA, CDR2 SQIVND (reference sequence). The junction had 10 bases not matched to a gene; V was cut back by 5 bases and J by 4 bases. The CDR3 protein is CASSLGQGLKYEQYF. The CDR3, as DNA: TGTGCCAGTAGTCTCGGACAGGGCCTAAAGTACGAGCAGTACTTC.

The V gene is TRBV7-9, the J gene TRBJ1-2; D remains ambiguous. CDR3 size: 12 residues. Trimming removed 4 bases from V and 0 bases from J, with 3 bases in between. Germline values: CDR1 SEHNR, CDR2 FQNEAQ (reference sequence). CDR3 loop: CASSSTNYGYTF. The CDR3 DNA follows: TGTGCCAGCAGCTCTACTAACTATGGCTACACCTTC.

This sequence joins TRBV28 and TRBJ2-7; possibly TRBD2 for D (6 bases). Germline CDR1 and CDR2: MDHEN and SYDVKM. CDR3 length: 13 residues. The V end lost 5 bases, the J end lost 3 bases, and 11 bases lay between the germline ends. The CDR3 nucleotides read TGTGCCAGCAGTCCCGGGGAGGACTACGAGCAGTACTTC. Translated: CASSPGEDYEQYF. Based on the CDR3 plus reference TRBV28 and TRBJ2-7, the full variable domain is DVKVTQSSRYLVKRTGEKVFLECVQDMDHENMFWYRQDPGLGLRLIYFSYDVKMKEKGDIPEGYSVSREKKERFSLILESASTNQTSMYLCASSPGEDYEQYFGPGTRLTVT.

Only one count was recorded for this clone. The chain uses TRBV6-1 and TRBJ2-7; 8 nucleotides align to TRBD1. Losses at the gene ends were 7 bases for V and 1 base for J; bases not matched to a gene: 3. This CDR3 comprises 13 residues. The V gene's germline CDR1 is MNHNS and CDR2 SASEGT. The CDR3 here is CASIRDRSYEQYF. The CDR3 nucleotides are TGTGCCAGCATAAGGGACAGGTCCTACGAGCAGTACTTC.

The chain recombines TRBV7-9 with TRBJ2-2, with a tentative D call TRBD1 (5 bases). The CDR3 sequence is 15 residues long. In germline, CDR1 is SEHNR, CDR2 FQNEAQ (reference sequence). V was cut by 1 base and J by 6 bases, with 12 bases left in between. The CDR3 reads CASSLVAGYAGELFF. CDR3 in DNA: TGTGCCAGCAGCTTAGTGGCAGGGTACGCCGGGGAGCTGTTTTTT. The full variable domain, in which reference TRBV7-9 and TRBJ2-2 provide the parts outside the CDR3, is DTGVSQNPRHKITKRGQNVTFRCDPISEHNRLYWYRQTLGQGPEFLTYFQNEAQLEKSRLLSDRFSAERPKGSFSTLEIQRTEQGDSAMYLCASSLVAGYAGELFFGEGSRLTVL.

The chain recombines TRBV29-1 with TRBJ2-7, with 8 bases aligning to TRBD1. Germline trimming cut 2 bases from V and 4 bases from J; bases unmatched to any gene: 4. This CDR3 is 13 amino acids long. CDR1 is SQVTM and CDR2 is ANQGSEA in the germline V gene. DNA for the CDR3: TGCAGCGTTGAACCGCAGGGGGCTTACGAGCAGTACTTC. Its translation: CSVEPQGAYEQYF.

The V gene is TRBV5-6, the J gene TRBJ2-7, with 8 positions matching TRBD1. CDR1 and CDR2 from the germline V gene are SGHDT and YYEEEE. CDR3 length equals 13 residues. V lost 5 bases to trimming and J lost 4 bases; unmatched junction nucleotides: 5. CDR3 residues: CASSWGQAYEQYF. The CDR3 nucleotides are TGTGCCAGCAGTTGGGGACAGGCGTACGAGCAGTACTTC.

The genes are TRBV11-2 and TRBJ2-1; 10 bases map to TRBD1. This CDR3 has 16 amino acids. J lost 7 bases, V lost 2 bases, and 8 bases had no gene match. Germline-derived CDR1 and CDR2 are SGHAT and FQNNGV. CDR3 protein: CASSLSATGGGNEQFF. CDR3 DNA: TGTGCCAGCAGCTTAAGTGCGACAGGGGGCGGGAATGAGCAGTTCTTC.